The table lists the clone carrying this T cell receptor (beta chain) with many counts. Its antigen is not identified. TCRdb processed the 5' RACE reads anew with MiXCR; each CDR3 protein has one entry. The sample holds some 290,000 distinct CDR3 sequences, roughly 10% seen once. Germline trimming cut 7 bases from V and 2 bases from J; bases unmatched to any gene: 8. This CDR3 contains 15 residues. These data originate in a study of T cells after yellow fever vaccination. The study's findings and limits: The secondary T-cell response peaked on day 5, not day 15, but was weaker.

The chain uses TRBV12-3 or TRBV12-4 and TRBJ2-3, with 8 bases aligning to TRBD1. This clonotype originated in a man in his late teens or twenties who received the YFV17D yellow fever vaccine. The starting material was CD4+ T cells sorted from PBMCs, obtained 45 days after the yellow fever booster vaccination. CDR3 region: CASTQGAGHTDTQYF. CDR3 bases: TGTGCCAGCACCCAGGGGGCCGGTCACACAGATACGCAGTATTTT.